This T cell receptor (beta chain) was captured in a study of OX40 agonist ivuxolimab in advanced cancers. Germline V gene data show CDR1 as SGDLS and CDR2 as YYNGEE. The CDR3 is made up of 13 amino acids. Deletions cut 7 bases from V and 0 bases from J, with 9 bases between. TCRdb's table, derived via immunoSEQ multiplex PCR, lists solely in-frame clones and lacks some. The sample records 35,000 to 40,000 clones, 80% to 95% being singletons. Study findings and constraints: Some of the nonresponding patients also showed low levels of normalized T-cell clonal expansion. At 0.1 to 3.0 mg/kg, CD4+ and CD8+ blood T cells expanded clonally by week 6.

A note on this clone: The antigen is not known.

This TCR came from an adult with an advanced solid tumor such as melanoma, head and neck, liver or kidney cancer. The J gene is TRBJ2-3, the V gene TRBV9; tentatively, D is TRBD2 (6 bases). The sample consisted of CD4+ or CD8+ T cells sorted from blood, taken in a trial of the OX40 agonist ivuxolimab. CDR3 in DNA: TGTGCCAGCGGGACTTCTAGCACAGATACGCAGTATTTT. This sequence encodes CASGTSSTDTQYF. Full variable domain (outside the CDR3, taken from reference TRBV9 and TRBJ2-3): DSGVTQTPKHLITATGQRVTLRCSPRSGDLSVYWYQQSLDQGLQFLIQYYNGEERAKGNILERFSAQQFPDLHSELNLSSLELGDSALYFCASGTSSTDTQYFGPGTRLTVL.